Here is one T cell receptor (beta chain) with its context. The entry originates in a study of cytomegalovirus exposure and HLA in healthy donors. The PCR used 60 Vbeta and 13 Jbeta primers. The data were produced by immunoSEQ multiplex PCR, yet TCRdb's version contains in-frame clones alone and is incomplete. The table lists fewer than 200,000 clones, about 77% of them singletons. V lost 5 bases and J lost 7, with 11 bases in between. The germline V gene encodes CDR1 MNHEY and CDR2 SMNVEV (reference sequence). This CDR3 is built from 13 residues. The specimen sequenced was PBMCs. This TCR was sampled from a female donor in good health and CMV-seronegative. The chain uses TRBV27 and TRBJ2-2, with D hard to call. CDR3 protein: CASSVEVGGELFF. In DNA, the CDR3 is TGTGCCAGCAGTGTAGAAGTTGGCGGGGAGCTGTTTTTT.